This T cell receptor (beta chain) was recovered during a study of T-cell reconstitution after alpha-beta-depleted transplantation in children (dated by TCRdb to the mid-2010s). Notes on the research overall: The study quantitatively tracked T-cell immune reconstitution after TCRalphabeta/CD19-depleted allogeneic hematopoietic cell transplantation in children using TCR repertoire profiling.

As regards this clonotype: It lacks a known antigen. Within one base of it there is no much larger clone, and no base qualities were kept.

At the junction V is shortened by 4 bases and J by 1 base, with 11 bases in between. CDR1 MNHEY and CDR2 SVGEGT are derived from the germline V gene. Spanning cysteine to phenylalanine, the CDR3 consists of 14 amino acids. The only DNA kept is the CDR3, 42 bases in frame from the first base. Preparation of the library involved PCR. This sample was sequenced with an Illumina HiSeq 2500. To normalize quantification of the TCRbeta repertoire, the TCR libraries were built with molecular barcoding that relied on unique molecular identifiers. TCRdb reanalyzed the raw reads on its own, using fastp at Q25 for trimming and MiXCR for clone calling, and kept in-frame beta chains. Each entry merges the rows of one CDR3 protein and shows their most common DNA and genes. In this sample the table shows around 600,000 distinct CDR3 sequences, over 15% of which occur a single time. The ten largest clones capture 0.8% to 1.1% of the sample.

The sequenced sample was PBMCs from the stem cell graft donor, obtained from the stem cell graft. The receptor was isolated from a human donor who donated a stem cell graft to a child with acute myeloid leukemia. This chain is built from TRBV6-2 or TRBV6-3 and TRBJ2-7; no D gene is confidently identified. The nucleotides read TGTGCCAGCAGTTCTTTCCCTGTTTCCTACGAGCAGTACTTC. Translated, it gives CASSSFPVSYEQYF.